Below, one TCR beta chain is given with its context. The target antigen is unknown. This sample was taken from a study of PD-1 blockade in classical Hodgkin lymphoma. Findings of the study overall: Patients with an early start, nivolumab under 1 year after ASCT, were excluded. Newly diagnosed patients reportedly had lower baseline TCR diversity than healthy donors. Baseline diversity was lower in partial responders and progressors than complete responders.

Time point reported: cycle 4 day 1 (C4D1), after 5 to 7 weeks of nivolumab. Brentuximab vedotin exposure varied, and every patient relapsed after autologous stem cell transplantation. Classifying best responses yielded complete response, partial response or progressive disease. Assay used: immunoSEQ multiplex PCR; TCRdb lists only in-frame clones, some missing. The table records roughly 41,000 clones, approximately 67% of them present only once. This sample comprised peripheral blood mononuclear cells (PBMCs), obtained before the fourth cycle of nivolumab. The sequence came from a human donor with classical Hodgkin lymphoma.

CDR3 loop: CASSFPARASGENEQFF. For the CDR3, the DNA is TGTGCCAGCAGCTTCCCTGCCCGGGCCAGCGGGGAAAATGAGCAGTTCTTC. The chain joins TRBV7-6 to TRBJ2-1, with 7 nucleotides matching TRBD2. From germline, CDR1 is SGHVS and CDR2 FNYEAQ. Trimming took 3 bases from V and 7 from J; bases not matched to a gene: 15. The CDR3 consists of 17 residues.